The 12 T cell receptor beta chains in this list originate from one sample, sequenced in a study of CD8+ T cells in alopecia areata. Sequencing templates came from extracted RNA that was reverse transcribed into cDNA. Assay used: immunoSEQ multiplex PCR; TCRdb lists only in-frame clones, some missing. The sample lists approximately 150,000 clones; about 89% were seen once. Specimen: CD8+ T cells sorted from blood, collected at week 0. These TCRs come from a human donor with alopecia areata.

The rearrangement uses TRBV19 and TRBJ2-1; 7 bases line up with TRBD1. The trim removed 4 bases at V and 3 bases at J, leaving 6 bases unmatched. The CDR3 contains 15 residues. Looked up from germline, CDR1 is LNHDA and CDR2 is SQIVND (reference sequence). The CDR3 loop reads CASSTGQALYNEQFF. The DNA for the CDR3 is TGTGCCAGTAGTACCGGACAGGCTCTCTACAATGAGCAGTTCTTC.

The chain is built from TRBV7-8 and TRBJ2-2, with TRBD1 identical over 8 bases. Per germline, CDR1 SGHVS and CDR2 FQNEAQ. CDR3 length: 12 residues. Here the CDR3 DNA reads TGTGGCGGACAGGGTGGAACCGGGGAGCTGTTTTTT. Residues: CGGQGGTGELFF.

This clone has just a few counts. The chain has TRBV29-1 and TRBJ2-7, with no clear D. Germline CDR1 reads SQVTM; CDR2 reads ANQGSEA. Trimming shortened V by 1 base and J by 6 bases, and 10 bases separated the two germline ends. This CDR3 is built from 12 residues. This CDR3 reads CSVEGTSAEQYF. The CDR3 coding sequence is TGCAGCGTTGAAGGGACCTCCGCCGAGCAGTACTTC.

The chain joins TRBV27 to TRBJ2-1, with TRBD2 matching 8 bases. V lost 4 bases, J lost 0 bases, and 2 bases stayed unmatched. Germline V gene sequence: CDR1 MNHEY, CDR2 SMNVEV (reference sequence). The length of the CDR3 is 15 residues. The chain's CDR3 is CASSSGTSSYNEQFF. Here the CDR3 DNA reads TGTGCCAGCAGTTCCGGGACTAGCTCCTACAATGAGCAGTTCTTC.

The V and J genes are TRBV6-5 and TRBJ2-7; 10 bases map to TRBD1. V lost 5 bases to trimming and J lost 6 bases; unmatched junction nucleotides: 10. Germline CDR1 is MNHEY and CDR2 is SVGAGI. CDR3 length: 15 residues. CDR3 sequence: CASSNQGTGAIEQYF. The CDR3 DNA reads TGTGCCAGCAGTAACCAAGGGACAGGGGCGATCGAGCAGTACTTC.

CDR3 nucleotides: TGTGCCAGCAGTGACAGCCCTAGCGGAAACACCGGGGAGCTGTTTTTT. Its protein is CASSDSPSGNTGELFF. This chain links TRBV2 with TRBJ2-2, with TRBD2 matching over 7 bases. Trimming at V came to 3 bases and at J to 2 bases, leaving 6 bases not matched to a gene. There are 16 residues in the CDR3. Germline lookup yields CDR1 SNHLY and CDR2 FYNNEI.

This rearrangement joins TRBV7-9 to TRBJ2-7; 9 nucleotides line up with TRBD1. V gave up 4 bases and J gave up 2 bases; unmatched junction bases: 15. The CDR3 spans 18 residues. Germline V lookup: CDR1 SEHNR, CDR2 FQNEAQ (reference sequence). The CDR3 DNA reads TGTGCCAGCAGCTCGCTACCCGGGACAGGGAAGCTCCCCTACGAGCAGTACTTC. Translation gives CASSSLPGTGKLPYEQYF.

This clone was counted between two and nine times. Different DNA sequences within this sample yield the same CDR3. This rearrangement joins TRBV29-1 to TRBJ2-1; no firm D call. Between the trimmed V and J ends, which lost 1 base and 4 bases, there was a span of 8 bases. CDR1 is SQVTM and CDR2 is ANQGSEA in the germline V gene. The CDR3 contains 13 residues. The CDR3 DNA reads TGCAGCGTTGAAGGGGTAGTGTACAATGAGCAGTTCTTC. It is translated as CSVEGVVYNEQFF.

The J gene is TRBJ2-3, the V gene TRBV7-9, with a tentative D call TRBD1 (6 bases). The CDR3 covers 16 residues. Germline V gene data show CDR1 as SEHNR and CDR2 as FQNEAQ (reference sequence). The V gene lost 5 bases and the J gene lost 1 base, with 16 bases spanning the gap. The CDR3: CASSPVRGWGTDTQYF. In DNA, the CDR3 is TGTGCCAGCAGCCCAGTCAGGGGATGGGGCACAGATACGCAGTATTTT.

The chain has TRBV19 and TRBJ1-2; D gene unclear. Trimming pared 8 bases from V and 2 bases from J, leaving 12 bases between. The CDR3 loop spans 13 amino acids. The germline V gene encodes CDR1 LNHDA and CDR2 SQIVND (reference sequence). This CDR3 is CASRRRENYGYTF. CDR3 DNA: TGTGCCAGTCGAAGACGGGAGAACTATGGCTACACCTTC.

J is TRBJ2-7 and V is TRBV12-5; unclear D gene. The germline gives CDR1 LGHNT, CDR2 FRNRAP. V was trimmed by 7 bases and J by 0 bases, leaving 7 bases between them. The CDR3 totals 12 residues. The CDR3 DNA is TGTGCTAGTGCCGGCCTCTCCTACGAGCAGTACTTC. It specifies CASAGLSYEQYF.

The CDR3 loop is CASSLASQNSYEQYF. DNA of the CDR3: TGCGCCAGCAGCTTGGCCTCTCAAAACTCCTACGAGCAGTACTTC. The chain recombines TRBV5-1 with TRBJ2-7; D uncertain. V lost 0 bases, J lost 0 bases, and 10 bases lay in between. CDR3 size: 15 residues. Germline V CDR1 and CDR2: SGHRS, YFSETQ.